This T cell receptor (beta chain) was captured by sequencing in a study of T cells in Graves' hyperthyroidism and ophthalmopathy. TCR beta CDR3 regions were amplified from RNA. The HTBI primer set was used in a first-round RT-PCR of the TCR CDR3. TCRdb re-called the multiplex PCR reads with MiXCR, one entry per CDR3 protein. Among 450,000 to 550,000 distinct CDR3 sequences listed, about 24% were seen once. The table lists this clonotype with many counts. V lost 0 bases and J lost 1, with 9 bases in between. CDR1 MNHEY and CDR2 SMNVEV come from the germline V gene (reference sequence). The CDR3 has 15 residues.

The chain recombines TRBV27 with TRBJ2-5; D not resolved. What was sequenced was blood. The sequence was collected from a woman younger than 45 with Graves' ophthalmopathy. For the CDR3, the DNA is TGTGCCAGCAGTTTATCTGGGGTCCCCCAAGAGACCCAGTACTTC. Amino acids: CASSLSGVPQETQYF.